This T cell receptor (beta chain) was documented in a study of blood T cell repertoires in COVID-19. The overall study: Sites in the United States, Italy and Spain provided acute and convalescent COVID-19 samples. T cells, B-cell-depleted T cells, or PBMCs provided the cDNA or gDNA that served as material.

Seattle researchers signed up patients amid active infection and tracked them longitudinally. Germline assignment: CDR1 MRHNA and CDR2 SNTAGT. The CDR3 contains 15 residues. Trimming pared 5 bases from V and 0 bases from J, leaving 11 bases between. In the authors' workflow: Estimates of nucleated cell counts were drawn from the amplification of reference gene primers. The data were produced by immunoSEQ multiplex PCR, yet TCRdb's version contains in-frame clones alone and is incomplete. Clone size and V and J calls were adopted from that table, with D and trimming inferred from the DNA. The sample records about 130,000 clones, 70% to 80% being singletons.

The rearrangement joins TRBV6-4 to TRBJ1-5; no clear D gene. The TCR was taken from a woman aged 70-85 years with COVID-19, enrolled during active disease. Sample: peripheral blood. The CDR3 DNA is TGTGCCAGCAGTCTTTACCCTAATAGCAATCAGCCCCAGCATTTT. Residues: CASSLYPNSNQPQHF.